This T cell receptor (beta chain) was captured by sequencing in a study of T-cell reconstitution after alpha-beta-depleted transplantation in children (dated by TCRdb to 2016 to 2017). Notes on the research overall: Using TCR repertoire profiling, the study quantitatively followed how T-cell immune reconstitution unfolded in children after TCRalphabeta/CD19-depleted allogeneic hematopoietic cell transplantation. Summary of the overall study and its limitations: In some patients, high TCRbeta diversity at day 60 was attributed to recipient T cells and intrathymic progenitors that had survived conditioning. Over the following months the frequencies of hyperexpanded clones went down, and after one year T-cell counts and TCRbeta diversity were mostly credited to newly produced T cells. The apparently early alphabetaT-cell count recovery about two months after transplant was reportedly dependent on only several hundred rapidly expanded clones derived from non-depleted graft cells.

The library came from PCR. Data came from an Illumina HiSeq 2500. TCR libraries were prepared with molecular barcoding, using unique molecular identifiers to normalize TCRbeta repertoire quantification. Starting from the raw public reads, TCRdb applied fastp trimming at Q25, assembled clones with MiXCR and retained in-frame beta chains. One record per CDR3 amino acid sequence lists the most common genes and DNA. Counted in this sample were over 200,000 distinct CDR3 sequences; 7.5% to 9.5% of them appeared once. The ten biggest clones cover under 40% of the sample. Sample treatment or condition, as interpreted from the label and publication: allogeneic hematopoietic cell transplantation with graft depleted of TCRalphabeta T cells and CD19 B cells. The children who served as transplant recipients had been given grafts of TCRalphabeta/CD19-depleted allogeneic hematopoietic cells. Ten or more counts support this clonotype. Its recognized antigen is unknown. No qualities accompany the bases; no much larger clone lies one base away.

Trimming costs V 6 bases and J 1 base, and their ends lie 28 bases apart. The cysteine opens and the phenylalanine closes a CDR3 of 19 amino acids. Kept here is only the CDR3 DNA, which spans 57 bases and is read in frame from base 1. Sequences MNHEY (CDR1) and SVGEGT (CDR2) are obtained from the germline V gene. The sample was PBMCs, mostly from graft donor cells, taken 360 days after TCRalphabeta/CD19-depleted stem cell transplant. This TCR was recovered from a male patient between 2 and 10 years old who had a stem cell transplant for acute myeloid leukemia, so the T cells may come from the graft donor. The sequence links TRBV6-2 or TRBV6-3 to TRBJ2-7, with TRBD2 tentatively as D gene (6 bases match). For the CDR3, the sequence is CASSLRAIRLPGESYEQYF. Here is the DNA: TGTGCCAGCAGCCTTCGGGCTATACGATTACCGGGGGAGTCCTACGAGCAGTACTTC.